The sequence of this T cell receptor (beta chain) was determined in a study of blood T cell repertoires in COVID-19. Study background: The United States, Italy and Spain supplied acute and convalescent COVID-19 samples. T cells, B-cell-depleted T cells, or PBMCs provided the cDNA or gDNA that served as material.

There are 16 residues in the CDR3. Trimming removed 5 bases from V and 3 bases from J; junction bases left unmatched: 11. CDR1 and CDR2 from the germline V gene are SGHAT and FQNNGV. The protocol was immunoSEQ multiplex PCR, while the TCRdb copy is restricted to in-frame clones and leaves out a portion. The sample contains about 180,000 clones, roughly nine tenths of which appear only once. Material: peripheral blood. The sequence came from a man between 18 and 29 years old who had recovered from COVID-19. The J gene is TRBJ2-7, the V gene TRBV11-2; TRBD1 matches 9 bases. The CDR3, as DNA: TGTGCCAGCAGCCCAGGCATCAGGACAGGGGACTACGAGCAGTACTTC. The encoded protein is CASSPGIRTGDYEQYF.